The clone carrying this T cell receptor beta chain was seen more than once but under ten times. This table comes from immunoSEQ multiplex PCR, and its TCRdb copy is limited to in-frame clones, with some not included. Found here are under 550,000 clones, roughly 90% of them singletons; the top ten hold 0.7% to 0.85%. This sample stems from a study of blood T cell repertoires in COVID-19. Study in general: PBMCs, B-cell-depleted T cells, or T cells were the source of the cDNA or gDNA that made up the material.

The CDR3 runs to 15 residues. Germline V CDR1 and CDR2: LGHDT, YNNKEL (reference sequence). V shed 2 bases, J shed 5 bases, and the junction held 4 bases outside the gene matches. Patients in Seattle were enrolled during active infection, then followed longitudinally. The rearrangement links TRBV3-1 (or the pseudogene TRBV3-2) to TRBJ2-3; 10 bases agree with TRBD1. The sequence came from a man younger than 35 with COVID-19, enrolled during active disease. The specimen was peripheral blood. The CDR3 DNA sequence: TGTGCCAGCAGCCAACGGACAGGGGGTAGAGATACGCAGTATTTT. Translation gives CASSQRTGGRDTQYF.